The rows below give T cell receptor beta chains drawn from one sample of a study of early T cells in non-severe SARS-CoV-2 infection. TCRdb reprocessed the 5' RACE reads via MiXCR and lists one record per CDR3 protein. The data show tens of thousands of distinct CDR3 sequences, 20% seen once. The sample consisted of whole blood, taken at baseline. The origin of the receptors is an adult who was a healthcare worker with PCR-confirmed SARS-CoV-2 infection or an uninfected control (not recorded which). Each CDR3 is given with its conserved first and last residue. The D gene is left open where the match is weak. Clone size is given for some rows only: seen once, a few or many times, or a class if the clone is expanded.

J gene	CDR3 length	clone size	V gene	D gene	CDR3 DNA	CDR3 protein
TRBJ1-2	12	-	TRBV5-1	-	TGCGCCAGCAGCTGGGACACATATGGCTACACCTTC	CASSWDTYGYTF
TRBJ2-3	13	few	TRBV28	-	TGTGCCAGCAGGGGGCCTAGCACAGATACGCAGTATTTT	CASRGPSTDTQYF
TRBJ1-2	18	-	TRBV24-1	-	TGTGCCACCAGTGATTTGCTAAAGGCTCGACAAACCGACTATGGCTACACCTTC	CATSDLLKARQTDYGYTF
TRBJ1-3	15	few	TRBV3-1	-	TGTGCCAGCAGCCATCGGGGAGAAGGTGGAAACACCATATATTTT	CASSHRGEGGNTIYF
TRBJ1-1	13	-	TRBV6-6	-	TGTGCCAGCAGTAAAAGGGTAAACACTGAAGCTTTCTTT	CASSKRVNTEAFF
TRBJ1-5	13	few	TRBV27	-	TGTGCCAGCAGTCTTGACCACATCCAGCCCCAGCATTTT	CASSLDHIQPQHF
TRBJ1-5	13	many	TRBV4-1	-	TGCGCCAGCAGCTTTAATAGCAATCAGCCCCAGCATTTT	CASSFNSNQPQHF
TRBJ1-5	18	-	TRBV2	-	TGTGCCAGCAGTGAATATCTCTACAGCGACACAGTCAATCAGCCCCAGCATTTT	CASSEYLYSDTVNQPQHF
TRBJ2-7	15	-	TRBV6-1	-	TGTGCCAGCAGTGCAACCGGGACATTCTCCTACGAGCAGTACTTC	CASSATGTFSYEQYF
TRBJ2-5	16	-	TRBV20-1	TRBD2	TGCAGTGCTAGAGATGGGGGTATGAGCGGGACAGAGACCCAGTACTTC	CSARDGGMSGTETQYF
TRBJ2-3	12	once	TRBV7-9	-	TGTGCCAGCAGCTTTTCCACAGATACGCAGTATTTT	CASSFSTDTQYF
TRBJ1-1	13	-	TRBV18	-	TGTGCCAGCTCACCACTCGGTTCCACTGAAGCTTTCTTT	CASSPLGSTEAFF
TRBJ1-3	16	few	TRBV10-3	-	TGTGCCATCAGTGAGTCGAGGGACCGATGGCGGGACACCATATATTTT	CAISESRDRWRDTIYF
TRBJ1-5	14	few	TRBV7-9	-	TGTGCCAGCAGCCAGCAGGGGACCAATCAGCCCCAGCATTTT	CASSQQGTNQPQHF
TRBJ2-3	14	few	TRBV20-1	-	TGCAGTGCCAGCCAGGACACTAGCACAGATACGCAGTATTTT	CSASQDTSTDTQYF
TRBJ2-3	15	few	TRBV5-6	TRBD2	TGTGCCAGCAGCTTCGCGGGGGGGCCCCCAGATACGCAGTATTTT	CASSFAGGPPDTQYF
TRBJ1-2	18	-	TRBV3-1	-	TGTGCCAGCAGCCCTGTACCGAGAGGTCAGGGCCATCCCTATGGCTACACCTTC	CASSPVPRGQGHPYGYTF
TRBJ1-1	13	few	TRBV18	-	TGTGCCAGCTCAACACAGGGGAACACTGAAGCTTTCTTT	CASSTQGNTEAFF
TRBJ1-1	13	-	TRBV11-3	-	TGTGCCAGCAGCAAAACTGGGGTATCTGAAGCTTTCTTT	CASSKTGVSEAFF
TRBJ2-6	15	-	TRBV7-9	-	TGTGCCAGCAGCTTAGTGGCATGGGGGGCCAACGTCCTGACTTTC	CASSLVAWGANVLTF
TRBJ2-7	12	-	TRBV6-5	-	TGTGCCAGCAGGGGGGTCCTCCACGAGCAGTACTTC	CASRGVLHEQYF
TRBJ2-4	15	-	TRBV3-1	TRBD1	TGTGCCAGCAGCCAGGCCGGGACAGGGTCTGACATTCAGTACTTC	CASSQAGTGSDIQYF
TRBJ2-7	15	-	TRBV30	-	TGTGCCTGGAGTGAGCAAGGGCTCGCATCCTACGAGCAGTACTTC	CAWSEQGLASYEQYF
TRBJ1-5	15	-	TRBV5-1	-	TGCGCCAGCAGCGTCGGTGGCATTAACAATCAGCCCCAGCATTTT	CASSVGGINNQPQHF
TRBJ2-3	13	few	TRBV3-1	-	TGTGCCAGCAGCCAAAGGGGGGCAGGGACGCAGTATTTT	CASSQRGAGTQYF
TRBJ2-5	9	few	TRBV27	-	TGTGCCAGCAGTTCCCTGGGGAACTTC	CASSSLGNF
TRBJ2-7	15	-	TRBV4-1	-	TGCGCCAGCAGCCAAGCCACTACCAGCTCCTACGAGCAGTACTTC	CASSQATTSSYEQYF
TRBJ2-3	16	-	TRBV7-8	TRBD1	TGTGCCAGCAGTCGCCCTAGGACAGGGGGTAAAGATACGCAGTATTTT	CASSRPRTGGKDTQYF
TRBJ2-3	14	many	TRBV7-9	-	TGTGCCAGCAGCTTAGTTGTGGGGGATGATACGCAGTATTTT	CASSLVVGDDTQYF
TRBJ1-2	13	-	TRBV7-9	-	TGTGCCAGCAGCTTTGGGGGTAACTATGGCTACACCTTC	CASSFGGNYGYTF
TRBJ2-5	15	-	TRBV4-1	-	TGCGCCAGCAGCCAAGTCGGGACGAACCAAGAGACCCAGTACTTC	CASSQVGTNQETQYF
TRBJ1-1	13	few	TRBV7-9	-	TGTGCCAGCAGCTTATTGGAGGGTTCTGAAGCTTTCTTT	CASSLLEGSEAFF
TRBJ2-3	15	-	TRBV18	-	TGTGCCAGCTCCCGAGGGGCAGCAAGCACAGATACGCAGTATTTT	CASSRGAASTDTQYF
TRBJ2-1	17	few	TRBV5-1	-	TGCGCCAGCAGCTTGGTGAGGGGGGCATTCCCTGACAATGAGCAGTTCTTC	CASSLVRGAFPDNEQFF
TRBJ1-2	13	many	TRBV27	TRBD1	TGTGCCAGCAGTCGCAGGACAGGGGGCGGCTACACCTTC	CASSRRTGGGYTF
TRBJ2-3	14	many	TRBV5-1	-	TGCGCCAGCAGCTTGGGATTAGCCCCAGATACGCAGTATTTT	CASSLGLAPDTQYF